These 22 T cell receptor beta chains were all obtained from the same sample, sequenced in a study of glioma-infiltrating T cells. The iRepertoire nested amplicon-rescue multiplex PCR amplified TCR alpha and beta CDR3s from RNA. TCRdb processed the multiplex PCR reads anew with MiXCR; each CDR3 protein has one entry. The top ten hold roughly 15% of the sample, which has 100,000 to 150,000 distinct CDR3 sequences, roughly 23% seen once. Sequenced input: glioma tissue, nonneoplastic brain tissue, or PBMCs (not recorded which). Every receptor here comes from a human donor with low-grade glioma or glioblastoma, undergoing nonglioma brain surgery, or in good health (not recorded which).

About this clonotype itself: Just one base apart from a much larger clone, this may be a read error. CDR3 sequence: CASTNDPNTEALF. The CDR3 coding sequence is TGTGCCAGCACCAACGATCCGAACACTGAAGCTCTCTTT. The chain combines TRBV12-3 or TRBV12-4 with TRBJ1-1; D uncertain. This CDR3 contains 13 residues.

This clonotype was seen ten or more times. This rearrangement joins TRBV6-1 to TRBJ1-2; TRBD1 matches at 9 bases. Trimming removed 5 bases from V and 4 bases from J; junction bases left unmatched: 5. This CDR3 contains 14 residues. Germline CDR1 MNHNS, CDR2 SASEGT. The CDR3 reads CASSPWDRAYGYTF. The CDR3 nucleotides are TGTGCCAGCAGTCCCTGGGACAGGGCCTATGGCTACACCTTC.

At least ten counts were recorded for this clonotype. The rearrangement joins TRBV11-1 to TRBJ2-7; no reliable D call. CDR3 length: 14 residues. V shed 2 bases and J shed 4 bases, with 12 bases lying between them. Looked up from germline, CDR1 is SGHAT and CDR2 is FQDESV (reference sequence). Here the CDR3 reads CASSLLMGGYEQYF. DNA for the CDR3: TGTGCCAGCAGCTTATTAATGGGCGGATACGAGCAGTACTTC.

This clonotype appeared many times. The chain's CDR3 is CSARLDTQYF. DNA for the CDR3: TGCAGTGCTAGATTGGATACGCAGTATTTT. The chain combines TRBV20-1 with TRBJ2-3; the D is unclear. V was pared by 2 bases and J by 6 bases, with 3 bases between. The length of the CDR3 is 10 residues. Germline V lookup: CDR1 DFQATT, CDR2 SNEGSKA (reference sequence).

Remarks on this clonotype: This may be a read error: a much more frequent sequence differs by one nucleotide. This chain links TRBV28 with TRBJ2-7, with D possibly being TRBD2 (5 bases). This CDR3 is built from 15 residues. V was trimmed by 5 bases and J by 1 base, leaving 15 bases between them. CDR1 MDHEN and CDR2 SYDVKM come from the germline V gene. In nucleotides, the CDR3 is TGTGCCAGCAGTACGACCGGGAATAGTTCCTACGAGCAGTACTTC. Translated: CASSTTGNSSYEQYF.

This clonotype was detected many times. The CDR3 is CSAYPGEGASGRAAGYEQYF. CDR3 DNA sequence: TGCAGTGCCTACCCAGGGGAGGGGGCTAGCGGGAGGGCAGCGGGCTACGAGCAGTACTTC. The chain couples TRBV20-1 to TRBJ2-7, with 12 positions matching TRBD2. This CDR3 is 20 amino acids long. J was trimmed by 3 bases and V by 6 bases; bases with no gene match: 24. The V gene's germline CDR1 is DFQATT and CDR2 SNEGSKA (reference sequence).

This clonotype was seen at least ten times. The gene calls are TRBV6-6 and TRBJ1-6, with D perhaps matching TRBD1 (6 bases). Trimming shortened V by 0 bases and J by 9 bases, and 12 bases separated the two germline ends. The CDR3 covers 15 residues. Germline lookup yields CDR1 MNHNY and CDR2 SVGAGI (reference sequence). CDR3: CASSYSDRGLSPLHF. The CDR3 DNA follows: TGTGCCAGCAGTTACTCTGATCGGGGGCTTTCACCCCTCCACTTT.

As to this clonotype: A read error is possible here, since a much larger clone lies one base away. The chain employs TRBV29-1 and TRBJ2-3; D unresolved. The CDR3 has 10 amino acids. Germline CDR1 reads SQVTM; CDR2 reads ANQGSEA. Trimming stripped 6 bases from V and 2 bases from J, with 3 bases between. CDR3 region: CSVYTDTQYF. The CDR3 nucleotides read TGCAGCGTCTACACAGATACGCAGTATTTT.

In its sample, this clonotype was seen many times. The V call is TRBV4-1, the J call TRBJ2-1, with 10 nucleotides matching TRBD1. Trimming at V came to 4 bases and at J to 6 bases, leaving 9 bases not matched to a gene. This CDR3 region has 16 residues. CDR1 and CDR2 (germline): MGHRA, YSYEKL. Written as DNA, the CDR3 is TGCGCCAGCAGCCTAACGACAGGGGGCGATTCCAATGAGCAGTTCTTC. Its protein is CASSLTTGGDSNEQFF.

As to this clonotype: A much larger clone lies a single base off, so this may be a read error. The chain links TRBV7-2 to TRBJ2-5; a possible D gene is TRBD1 (5 bases). Trimming stripped 0 bases from V and 7 bases from J, with 9 bases between. The CDR3 is 13 residues long. Germline loops: CDR1 SGHTA, CDR2 FQGNSA. The CDR3 region has the DNA TGTGCCAGCAGCTTAGCCCAGGGCGGGACCCAGTACTTC. It specifies CASSLAQGGTQYF.

This clonotype has a count of ten or more. The chain is built from TRBV6-1 and TRBJ2-7; D is unresolved. Trimming left V 7 bases short and J 4 bases short, with 8 bases between. This CDR3 comprises 11 residues. The V gene's germline CDR1 is MNHNS and CDR2 SASEGT. The CDR3 here is CASTRAYEQYF. The CDR3 bases are TGTGCCAGCACCCGGGCATACGAGCAGTACTTC.

Note on this clonotype: Compared with germline, one end of the junction differs, possibly owing to a read error. This rearrangement joins TRBV5-1 to TRBJ2-5, with TRBD2 matching 10 bases. Germline CDR1 reads SGHRS; CDR2 reads YFSETQ. The CDR3 spans 14 residues. CDR3: CASSLTSGMETKYF. The DNA of the CDR3 is TGCGCCAGCAGCTTGACTAGCGGGATGGAGACCAAGTACTTC.

This clonotype has ten or more counts. The genes are TRBV28 and TRBJ1-1, with a tentative D call TRBD1 (5 bases). The V and J ends lost 5 bases and 8 bases respectively, with 27 bases between them. Germline CDR1 MDHEN, CDR2 SYDVKM. The CDR3 sequence is 17 residues long. CDR3 sequence: CASSPRGGRGRWYEAFF. The CDR3 DNA is TGTGCCAGCAGTCCTCGGGGGGGAAGGGGCCGCTGGTACGAAGCTTTCTTT.

About this clonotype: A much larger clone sits a single nucleotide away, making a read error possible. The chain employs TRBV7-3 and TRBJ2-3; 7 bases line up with TRBD1. Germline V gives CDR1 SGHTA, CDR2 FQGTGA. The CDR3 sequence is 14 residues long. CDR3 DNA sequence: TGTGACAGCTCCGCGACAGGGAGCACAGATACGCAGTATTTT. As protein: CDSSATGSTDTQYF.

Only a few counts were recorded for this clonotype. The chain couples TRBV5-4 to TRBJ2-3, with 7 bases identical to TRBD1. Looked up from germline, CDR1 is SGHNT and CDR2 is YYREEE (reference sequence). The junction had 7 bases not matched to a gene; V was cut back by 1 base and J by 2 bases. The CDR3 contains 16 residues. The DNA for the CDR3 is TGTGCCAGCAGCTTGAGGGCAGGGGGATACACAGATACGCAGTATTTT. Translation: CASSLRAGGYTDTQYF.

This clonotype has a count of ten or more. The chain couples TRBV2 to TRBJ1-6; 7 bases match TRBD1. Germline V gene data show CDR1 as SNHLY and CDR2 as FYNNEI. Trimming cost V 4 bases and J 6 bases; bases outside gene matches: 6. This CDR3 is built from 15 residues. The CDR3 loop reads CASSGQGGSNSPLHF. The CDR3 DNA is TGTGCCAGCAGTGGACAAGGGGGCTCTAATTCACCCCTCCACTTT.

This clonotype turned up a few times. The chain carries TRBV29-1 and TRBJ2-7; D gene uncertain. CDR3 size: 12 residues. The ends were cut back, 1 base at V and 7 bases at J, with 11 bases in the middle. Looked up from germline, CDR1 is SQVTM and CDR2 is ANQGSEA. CDR3 amino acids: CSVEGQTEEQYF. The CDR3 bases are TGCAGCGTTGAAGGTCAGACCGAAGAGCAGTACTTC.

With regard to this clonotype: A much larger clone sits a single nucleotide away, making a read error possible. No conserved phenylalanine or tryptophan is present at the end of the CDR3, so a read error is the likely explanation. The chain recombines TRBV7-2 with TRBJ2-5, with TRBD2 matching 15 bases. This CDR3 region has 18 residues. V lost 5 bases, J lost 5 bases, and 12 bases stayed unmatched. CDR1 and CDR2 (germline): SGHTA, FQGNSA. The CDR3: CASSRGGLAGGRGETQYS. For the CDR3, the DNA is TGTGCCAGCAGCCGAGGAGGACTAGCGGGAGGGCGCGGGGAGACCCAGTACTCC.

V gene TRBV24-1 combines with J gene TRBJ2-7; 10 bases are shared with TRBD1. Germline CDR1 is KGHDR and CDR2 is SFDVKD. The CDR3 has 14 residues. The trim removed 5 bases at V and 5 bases at J, leaving 5 bases unmatched. CDR3 amino acids: CATSAGQGFHEQYF. DNA of the CDR3: TGTGCCACCAGTGCGGGACAGGGGTTCCACGAGCAGTACTTC.

Notes on this clonotype: It may be a read error: a sequence one base away is much more abundant. The chain combines TRBV2 with TRBJ1-2; 9 bases fit TRBD1. The CDR3 loop spans 13 amino acids. CDR1 SNHLY and CDR2 FYNNEI come from the germline V gene. The CDR3 reads CASSGGQGNGYNF. Here the CDR3 DNA reads TGTGCCAGCAGTGGGGGACAGGGAAACGGCTACAACTTC.

This clonotype was picked up one time. This may arise from a read error, as a much more abundant clone is one base away. J is TRBJ2-5 and V is TRBV20-1; maybe TRBD1 (5 bases). This CDR3 has 16 residues. From germline, CDR1 is DFQATT and CDR2 SNEGSKA (reference sequence). Here the CDR3 DNA reads TGCAGTGTTAGAGATCTACCGTTGGGGCTGCAGGAGACCCAGTACTTC. Amino acids: CSVRDLPLGLQETQYF.

This chain connects TRBV18 to TRBJ2-7; 7 bases agree with TRBD2. Trimming cost V 3 bases and J 2 bases; bases outside gene matches: 7. CDR1 is KGHSH and CDR2 is LQKENI in the germline V gene. This CDR3 is built from 15 residues. CDR3 in amino acids: CASSPRLAPTYEQYF. The CDR3 DNA sequence: TGTGCCAGCTCACCGCGACTAGCACCCACCTACGAGCAGTACTTC.